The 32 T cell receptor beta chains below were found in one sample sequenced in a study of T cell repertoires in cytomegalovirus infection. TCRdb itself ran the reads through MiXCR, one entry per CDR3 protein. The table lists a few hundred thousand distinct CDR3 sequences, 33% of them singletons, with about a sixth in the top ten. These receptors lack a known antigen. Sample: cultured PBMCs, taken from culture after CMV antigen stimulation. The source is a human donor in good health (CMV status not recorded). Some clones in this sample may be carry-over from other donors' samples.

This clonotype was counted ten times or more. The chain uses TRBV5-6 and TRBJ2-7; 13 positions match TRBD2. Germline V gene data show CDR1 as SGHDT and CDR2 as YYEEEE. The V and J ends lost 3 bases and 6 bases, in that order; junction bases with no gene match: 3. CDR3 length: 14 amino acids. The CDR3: CASSWTSGSSEQYF. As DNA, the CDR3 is TGTGCCAGCAGCTGGACTAGCGGGAGTAGCGAGCAGTACTTC.

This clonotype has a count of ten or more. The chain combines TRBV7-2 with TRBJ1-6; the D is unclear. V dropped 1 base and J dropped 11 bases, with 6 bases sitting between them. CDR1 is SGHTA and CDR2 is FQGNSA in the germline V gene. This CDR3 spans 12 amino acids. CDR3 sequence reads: CASSLVTPPLHF. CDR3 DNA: TGTGCCAGCAGCTTAGTCACCCCACCCCTCCACTTT.

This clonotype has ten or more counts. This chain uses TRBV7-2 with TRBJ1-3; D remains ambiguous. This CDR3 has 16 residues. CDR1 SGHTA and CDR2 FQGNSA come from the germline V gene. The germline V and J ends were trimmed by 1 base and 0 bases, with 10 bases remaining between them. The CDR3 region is CASSLVWGSSGNTIYF. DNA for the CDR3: TGTGCCAGCAGCTTAGTGTGGGGAAGCTCTGGAAACACCATATATTTT.

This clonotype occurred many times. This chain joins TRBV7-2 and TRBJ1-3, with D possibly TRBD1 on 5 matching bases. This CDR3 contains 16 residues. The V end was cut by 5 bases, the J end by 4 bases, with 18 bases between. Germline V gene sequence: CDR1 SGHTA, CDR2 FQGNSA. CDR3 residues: CASSRVVGVSGNTIYF. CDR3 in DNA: TGTGCCAGCAGCCGCGTTGTGGGGGTGTCAGGAAACACCATATATTTT.

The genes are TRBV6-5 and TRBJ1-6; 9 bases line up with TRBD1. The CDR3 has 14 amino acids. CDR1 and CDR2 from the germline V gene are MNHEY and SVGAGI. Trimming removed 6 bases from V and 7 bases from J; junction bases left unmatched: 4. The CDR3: CASRGTGMNSPLHF. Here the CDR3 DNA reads TGTGCCAGCAGAGGGACAGGGATGAATTCACCCCTCCACTTT.

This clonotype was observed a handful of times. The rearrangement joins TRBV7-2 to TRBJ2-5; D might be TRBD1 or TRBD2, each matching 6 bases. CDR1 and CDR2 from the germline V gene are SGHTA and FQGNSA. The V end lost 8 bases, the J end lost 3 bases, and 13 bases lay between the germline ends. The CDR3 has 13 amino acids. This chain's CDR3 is CASLGGGKETQYF. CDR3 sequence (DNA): TGTGCCAGCCTCGGGGGCGGGAAAGAGACCCAGTACTTC.

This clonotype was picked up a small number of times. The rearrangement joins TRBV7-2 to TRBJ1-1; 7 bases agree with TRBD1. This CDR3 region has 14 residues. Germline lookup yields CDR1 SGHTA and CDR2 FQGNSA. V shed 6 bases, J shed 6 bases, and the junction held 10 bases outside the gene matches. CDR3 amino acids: CASSRQGSSSEAFF. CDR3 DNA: TGTGCCAGCAGTAGACAGGGTTCGAGCTCTGAAGCTTTCTTT.

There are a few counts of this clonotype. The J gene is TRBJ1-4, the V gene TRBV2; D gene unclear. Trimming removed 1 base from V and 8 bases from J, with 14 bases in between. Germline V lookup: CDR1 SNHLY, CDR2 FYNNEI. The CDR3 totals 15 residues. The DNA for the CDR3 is TGTGCCAGCAGTGAAGACCGAGGGCAGGCCGAAAAACTGTTTTTT. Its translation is CASSEDRGQAEKLFF.

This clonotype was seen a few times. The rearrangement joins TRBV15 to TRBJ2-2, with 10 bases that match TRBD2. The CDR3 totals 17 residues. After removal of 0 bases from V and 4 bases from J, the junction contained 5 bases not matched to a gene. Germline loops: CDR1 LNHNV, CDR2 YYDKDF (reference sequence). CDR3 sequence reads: CATSREAGGLGTGELFF. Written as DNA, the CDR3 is TGTGCCACCAGCAGAGAAGCGGGAGGGTTGGGCACCGGGGAGCTGTTTTTT.

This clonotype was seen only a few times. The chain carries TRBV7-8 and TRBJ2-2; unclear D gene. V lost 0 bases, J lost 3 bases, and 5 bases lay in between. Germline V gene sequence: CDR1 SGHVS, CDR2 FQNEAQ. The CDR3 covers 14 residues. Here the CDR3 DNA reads TGTGCCAGCAGCTTAGCCGAGGACACCGGGGAGCTGTTTTTT. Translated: CASSLAEDTGELFF.

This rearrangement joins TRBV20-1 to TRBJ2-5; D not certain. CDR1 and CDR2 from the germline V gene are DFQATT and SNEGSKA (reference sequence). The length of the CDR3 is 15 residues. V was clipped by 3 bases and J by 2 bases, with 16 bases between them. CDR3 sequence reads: CSASTDSGTQETQYF. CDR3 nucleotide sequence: TGCAGTGCTAGTACTGACTCTGGAACTCAAGAGACCCAGTACTTC.

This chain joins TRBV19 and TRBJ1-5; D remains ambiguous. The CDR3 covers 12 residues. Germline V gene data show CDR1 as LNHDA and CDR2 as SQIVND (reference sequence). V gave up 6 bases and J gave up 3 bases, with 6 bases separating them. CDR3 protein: CASRDPNQPQHF. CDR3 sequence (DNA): TGTGCCAGTAGGGATCCCAATCAGCCCCAGCATTTT.

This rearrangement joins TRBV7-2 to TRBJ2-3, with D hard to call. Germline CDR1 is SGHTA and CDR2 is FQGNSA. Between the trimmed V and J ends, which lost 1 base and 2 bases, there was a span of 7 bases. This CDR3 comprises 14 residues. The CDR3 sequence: CASSLGPNTDTQYF. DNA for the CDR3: TGTGCCAGCAGCTTAGGACCGAACACAGATACGCAGTATTTT.

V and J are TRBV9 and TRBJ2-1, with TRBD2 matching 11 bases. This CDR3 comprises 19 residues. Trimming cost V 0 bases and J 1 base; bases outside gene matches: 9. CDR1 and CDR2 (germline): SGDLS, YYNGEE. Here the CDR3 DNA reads TGTGCCAGCAGCGTAGGGACTAGCGGGCCCTATACATCCTACAATGAGCAGTTCTTC. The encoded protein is CASSVGTSGPYTSYNEQFF.

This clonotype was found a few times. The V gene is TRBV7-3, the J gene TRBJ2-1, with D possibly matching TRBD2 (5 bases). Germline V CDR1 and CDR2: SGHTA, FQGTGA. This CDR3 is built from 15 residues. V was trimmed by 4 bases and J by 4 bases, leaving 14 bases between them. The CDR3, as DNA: TGTGCCAGCAGCTCCGGGTCGGGAATGTACAATGAGCAGTTCTTC. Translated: CASSSGSGMYNEQFF. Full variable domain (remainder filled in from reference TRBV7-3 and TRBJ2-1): GAGVSQTPSNKVTEKGKYVELRCDPISGHTALYWYRQSLGQGPEFLIYFQGTGAADDSGLPNDRFFAVRPEGSVSTLKIQRTERGDSAVYLCASSSGSGMYNEQFFGPGTRLTVL.

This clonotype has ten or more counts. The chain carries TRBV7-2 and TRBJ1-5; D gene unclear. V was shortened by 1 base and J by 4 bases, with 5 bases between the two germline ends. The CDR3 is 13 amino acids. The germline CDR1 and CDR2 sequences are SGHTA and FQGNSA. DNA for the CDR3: TGTGCCAGCAGCTTAGGGGTTAATCAGCCCCAGCATTTT. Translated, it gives CASSLGVNQPQHF.

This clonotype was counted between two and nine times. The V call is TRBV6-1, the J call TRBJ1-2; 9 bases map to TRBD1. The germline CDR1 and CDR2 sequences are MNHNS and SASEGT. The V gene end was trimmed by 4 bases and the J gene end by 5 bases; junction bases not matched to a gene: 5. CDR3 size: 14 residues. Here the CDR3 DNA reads TGTGCCAGCAGTGTGGGACAGGGAGTTTATGGCTACACCTTC. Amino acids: CASSVGQGVYGYTF.

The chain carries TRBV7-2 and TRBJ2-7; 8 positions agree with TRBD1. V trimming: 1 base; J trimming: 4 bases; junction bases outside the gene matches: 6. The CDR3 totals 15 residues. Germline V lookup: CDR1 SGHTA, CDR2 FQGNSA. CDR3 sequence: CASSLEAGGFYEQYF. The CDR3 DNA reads TGTGCCAGCAGCTTAGAGGCAGGGGGCTTTTACGAGCAGTACTTC.

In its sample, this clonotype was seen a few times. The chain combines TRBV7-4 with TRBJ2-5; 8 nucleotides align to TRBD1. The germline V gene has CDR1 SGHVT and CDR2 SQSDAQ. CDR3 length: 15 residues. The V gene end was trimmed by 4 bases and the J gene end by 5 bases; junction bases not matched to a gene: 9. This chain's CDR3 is CASSYGQGGAETQYF. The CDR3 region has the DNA TGTGCCAGCAGCTACGGACAGGGCGGGGCCGAGACCCAGTACTTC.

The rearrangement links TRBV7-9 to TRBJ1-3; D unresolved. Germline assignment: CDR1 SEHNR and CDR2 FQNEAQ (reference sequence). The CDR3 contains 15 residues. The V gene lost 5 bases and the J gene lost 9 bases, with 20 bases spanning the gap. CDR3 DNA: TGTGCCAGCAGCCCAAGAACGACTACGGCAAGCACCATATATTTT. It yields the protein CASSPRTTTASTIYF.

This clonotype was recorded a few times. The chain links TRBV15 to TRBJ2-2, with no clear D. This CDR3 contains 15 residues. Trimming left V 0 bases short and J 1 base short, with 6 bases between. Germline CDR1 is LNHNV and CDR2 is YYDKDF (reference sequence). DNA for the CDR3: TGTGCCACCAGCAGAGATGCACTGAACACCGGGGAGCTGTTTTTT. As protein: CATSRDALNTGELFF.

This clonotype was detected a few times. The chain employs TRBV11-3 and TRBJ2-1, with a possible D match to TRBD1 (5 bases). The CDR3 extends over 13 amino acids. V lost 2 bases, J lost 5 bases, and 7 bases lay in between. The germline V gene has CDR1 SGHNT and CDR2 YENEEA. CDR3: CASSLTGNNEQFF. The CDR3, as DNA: TGTGCCAGCAGCTTAACAGGAAACAATGAGCAGTTCTTC.

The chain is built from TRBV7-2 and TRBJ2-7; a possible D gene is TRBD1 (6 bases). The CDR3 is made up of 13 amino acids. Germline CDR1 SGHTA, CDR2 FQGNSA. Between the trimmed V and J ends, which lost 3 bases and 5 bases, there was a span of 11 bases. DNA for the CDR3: TGTGCCAGCAGCTTCCTTGGACAGCACGAGCAGTACTTC. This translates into CASSFLGQHEQYF.

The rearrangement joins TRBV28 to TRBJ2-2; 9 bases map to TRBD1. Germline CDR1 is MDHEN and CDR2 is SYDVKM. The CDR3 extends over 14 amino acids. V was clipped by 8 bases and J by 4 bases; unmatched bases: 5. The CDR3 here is CASVTGGATGELFF. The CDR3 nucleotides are TGTGCCAGCGTGACAGGGGGAGCCACCGGGGAGCTGTTTTTT.

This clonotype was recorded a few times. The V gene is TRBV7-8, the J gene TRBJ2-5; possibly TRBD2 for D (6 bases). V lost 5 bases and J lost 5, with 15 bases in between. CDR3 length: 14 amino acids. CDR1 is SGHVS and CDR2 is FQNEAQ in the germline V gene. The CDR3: CASSPTSVWETQYF. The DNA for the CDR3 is TGTGCCAGCAGCCCGACTAGTGTTTGGGAGACCCAGTACTTC.

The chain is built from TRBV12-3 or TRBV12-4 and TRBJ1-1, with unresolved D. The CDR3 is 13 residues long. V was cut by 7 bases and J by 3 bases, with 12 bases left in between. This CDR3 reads CASISGGDTEAFF. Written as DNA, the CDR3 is TGTGCCAGCATTTCCGGCGGGGACACTGAAGCTTTCTTT.

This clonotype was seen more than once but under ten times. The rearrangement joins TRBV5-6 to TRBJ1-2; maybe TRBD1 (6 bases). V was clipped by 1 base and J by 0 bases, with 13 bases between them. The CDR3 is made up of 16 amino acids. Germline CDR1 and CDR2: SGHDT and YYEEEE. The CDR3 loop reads CASSLNRALANYGYTF. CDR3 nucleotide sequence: TGTGCCAGCAGCTTGAACAGGGCGTTAGCTAACTATGGCTACACCTTC.

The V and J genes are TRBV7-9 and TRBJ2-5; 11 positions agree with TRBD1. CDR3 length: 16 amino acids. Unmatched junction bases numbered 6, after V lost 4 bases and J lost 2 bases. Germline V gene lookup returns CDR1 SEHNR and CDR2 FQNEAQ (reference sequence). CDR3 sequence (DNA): TGTGCCAGCAGCTCCGGGGACAGGGGGAAACAAGAGACCCAGTACTTC. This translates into CASSSGDRGKQETQYF.

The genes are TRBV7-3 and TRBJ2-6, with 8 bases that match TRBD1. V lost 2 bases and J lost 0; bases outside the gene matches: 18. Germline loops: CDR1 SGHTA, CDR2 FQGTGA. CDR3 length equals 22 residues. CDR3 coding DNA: TGTGCCAGCAGCTTATGGGTGACCGGGACAGGTAATCCCCTCTCTGGGGCCAACGTCCTGACTTTC. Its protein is CASSLWVTGTGNPLSGANVLTF.

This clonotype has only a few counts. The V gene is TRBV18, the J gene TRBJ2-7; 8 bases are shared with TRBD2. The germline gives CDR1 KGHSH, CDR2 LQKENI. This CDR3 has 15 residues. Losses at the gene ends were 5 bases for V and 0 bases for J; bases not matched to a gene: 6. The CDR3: CASSLREAPSYEQYV. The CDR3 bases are TGTGCCAGCTCATTGCGGGAGGCCCCCTCCTACGAGCAGTACGTC.

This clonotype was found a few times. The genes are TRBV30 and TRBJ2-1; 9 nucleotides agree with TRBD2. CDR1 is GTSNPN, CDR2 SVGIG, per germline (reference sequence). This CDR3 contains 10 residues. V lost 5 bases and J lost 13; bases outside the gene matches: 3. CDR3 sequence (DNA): TGTGCCTGGGGTCTAGCGGGACAGTTCTTC. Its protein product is CAWGLAGQFF. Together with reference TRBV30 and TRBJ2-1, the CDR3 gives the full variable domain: SQTIHQWPATLVQPVGSPLSLECTVEGTSNPNLYWYRQAAGRGLQLLFYSVGIGQISSEVPQNLSASRPQDRQFILSSKKLLLSDSGFYLCAWGLAGQFFGPGTRLTVL.

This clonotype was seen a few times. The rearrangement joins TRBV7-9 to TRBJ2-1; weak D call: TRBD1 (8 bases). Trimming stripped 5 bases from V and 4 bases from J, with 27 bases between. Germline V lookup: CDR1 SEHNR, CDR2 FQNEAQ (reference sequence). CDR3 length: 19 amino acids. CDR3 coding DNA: TGTGCCAGCAGCACCGAACCAACCCTTGACAGGGGAGGGTACAATGAGCAGTTCTTC. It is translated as CASSTEPTLDRGGYNEQFF.